The 31 T cell receptor beta chains listed next were all sequenced from one sample in a study of blood T cell repertoires in COVID-19. The method was immunoSEQ multiplex PCR; TCRdb's version includes in-frame clones alone and lacks a portion of them. The sample lists tens of thousands of clones, around 87% seen once, with around 2.9% in the top ten. Sequenced sample: peripheral blood. Source of these receptors: a woman aged 45-59 years with active or convalescent COVID-19.

This chain uses TRBV27 with TRBJ2-3; 12 nucleotides agree with TRBD2. The ends lost 8 bases at V and 3 bases at J; junction bases unmatched: 12. The CDR3 length is 17 residues. Germline-derived CDR1 and CDR2 are MNHEY and SMNVEV (reference sequence). CDR3 coding DNA: TGTGCCAGCGCCCGGGGGCTAGCGGGGGGGCAGACAGATACGCAGTATTTT. This sequence encodes CASARGLAGGQTDTQYF.

The chain joins TRBV30 to TRBJ1-6; 7 bases line up with TRBD1. Trimming removed 7 bases from V and 3 bases from J; junction bases left unmatched: 12. Germline CDR1 and CDR2: GTSNPN and SVGIG (reference sequence). This CDR3 is 16 amino acids long. CDR3 nucleotide sequence: TGTGCCTATAGGGACCAGGGACAGATCTATAATTCACCCCTCCACTTT. It yields the protein CAYRDQGQIYNSPLHF.

This clone has only one observation. This chain links TRBV6-1 with TRBJ1-5; D possibly corresponds to TRBD1 (5 bases). The V gene lost 0 bases and the J gene lost 7 bases, with 13 bases spanning the gap. The CDR3 contains 15 residues. CDR1 MNHNS and CDR2 SASEGT come from the germline V gene. The CDR3 DNA follows: TGTGCCAGCAGTGAAGCTCGGCCAGGGTCCCAGCCCCAGCATTTT. Translating it yields CASSEARPGSQPQHF.

The chain is built from TRBV18 and TRBJ2-3; TRBD2 matches 7 bases. J was trimmed by 2 bases and V by 5 bases; bases with no gene match: 4. The CDR3 covers 14 residues. From germline, CDR1 is KGHSH and CDR2 LQKENI. The CDR3 sequence: CASSFLAATDTQYF. CDR3 coding DNA: TGTGCCAGCTCATTCCTAGCGGCCACAGATACGCAGTATTTT.

J is TRBJ2-1 and V is TRBV5-6; 10 positions agree with TRBD2. The V gene end was trimmed by 4 bases and the J gene end by 0 bases; junction bases not matched to a gene: 7. This CDR3 is built from 17 residues. Germline CDR1 is SGHDT and CDR2 is YYEEEE. The CDR3 DNA sequence: TGTGCCAGCAGCCTAGCGGGGGAAACGAGCTCCTACAATGAGCAGTTCTTC. This encodes CASSLAGETSSYNEQFF.

This clone was detected only once. The CDR3 DNA follows: TGTGCCACCAGCAGAGATCAACCTCCGACAGGCTCCTACGAGCAGTACTTC. Its protein is CATSRDQPPTGSYEQYF. The V gene is TRBV15, the J gene TRBJ2-7, with D possibly matching TRBD1 (6 bases). Germline values: CDR1 LNHNV, CDR2 YYDKDF (reference sequence). The V and J ends lost 0 bases and 0 bases respectively, with 15 bases between them. This CDR3 comprises 17 residues. The full variable domain, in which reference TRBV15 and TRBJ2-7 provide the parts outside the CDR3, is DAMVIQNPRYQVTQFGKPVTLSCSQTLNHNVMYWYQQKSSQAPKLLFHYYDKDFNNEADTPDNFQSRRPNTSFCFLDIRSPGLGDTAMYLCATSRDQPPTGSYEQYFGPGTRLTVT.

The sample holds a few counts of this clone. CDR3 in DNA: TGTGCTAGTGGTCCCCCCGGGGGGAACTATGGCTACACCTTC. Its protein product is CASGPPGGNYGYTF. The chain employs TRBV12-5 and TRBJ1-2; tentatively, D is TRBD1 (5 bases). Per germline, CDR1 LGHNT and CDR2 FRNRAP. V dropped 5 bases and J dropped 2 bases, with 12 bases sitting between them. The length of the CDR3 is 14 residues. Full variable domain (remainder filled in from reference TRBV12-5 and TRBJ1-2): DARVTQTPRHKVTEMGQEVTMRCQPILGHNTVFWYRQTMMQGLELLAYFRNRAPLDDSGMPKDRFSAEMPDATLATLKIQPSEPRDSAVYFCASGPPGGNYGYTFGSGTRLTVV.

The chain combines TRBV6-2 or TRBV6-3 with TRBJ1-2; D is ambiguous. Germline lookup yields CDR1 MNHEY and CDR2 SVGEGT. The CDR3 runs to 15 residues. V lost 5 bases to trimming and J lost 2 bases, with 15 bases between them. The chain's CDR3 is CASSPLSGSNYGYTF. CDR3 nucleotide sequence: TGTGCCAGCAGTCCGTTGTCGGGGAGCAACTATGGCTACACCTTC.

In nucleotides, the CDR3 is TGTGCCAGTAGTGAAGTCGGGTCGGGACAGGGGAGAAGGGAAGCTTTCTTT. This encodes CASSEVGSGQGRREAFF. The chain is built from TRBV19 and TRBJ1-1; 10 bases line up with TRBD1. The J segment lost 8 bases and the V segment lost 5 bases, leaving 17 bases of the junction unmatched. The CDR3 consists of 17 residues. The germline V gene encodes CDR1 LNHDA and CDR2 SQIVND (reference sequence).

V usage is TRBV6-2 or TRBV6-3 and J usage is TRBJ2-1; 7 bases are shared with TRBD1. The CDR3 runs 15 residues. Germline V gene sequence: CDR1 MNHEY, CDR2 SVGEGT. V gave up 5 bases and J gave up 7 bases; unmatched junction bases: 11. The CDR3 DNA is TGTGCCAGCAGTCGCGTAAGACAGGGTGGTAATGAGCAGTTCTTC. As protein: CASSRVRQGGNEQFF.

CDR3 coding DNA: TGTGCCAGCACCCACAGTGGGTTAGGAGGCTACACCTTC. Translating gives CASTHSGLGGYTF. The chain links TRBV12-3 or TRBV12-4 to TRBJ1-2; D is unclear. Trimming removed 7 bases at V and 8 bases at J, with 17 bases between. The CDR3 runs to 13 residues.

This clone was observed a handful of times. J is TRBJ2-2 and V is TRBV5-4, with D possibly TRBD1 on 6 matching bases. This CDR3 comprises 13 residues. Trimming shortened V by 4 bases and J by 7 bases, and 11 bases separated the two germline ends. Germline CDR1 and CDR2: SGHNT and YYREEE (reference sequence). CDR3 residues: CASSAGDNGELFF. The CDR3 region has the DNA TGTGCCAGCAGCGCTGGGGACAACGGGGAGCTGTTTTTT.

The chain carries TRBV11-1 and TRBJ2-7; D uncertain. The CDR3 runs 14 residues. Germline CDR1 SGHAT, CDR2 FQDESV (reference sequence). Trimming left V 6 bases short and J 5 bases short, with 17 bases between. The CDR3 DNA is TGTGCCAGCAGTACCCCCCCCCAGGTGAACGAGCAGTACTTC. Its translation is CASSTPPQVNEQYF.

V gene TRBV30 combines with J gene TRBJ1-5; a weak D match, TRBD1 (5 bases). CDR1 GTSNPN and CDR2 SVGIG come from the germline V gene (reference sequence). V was shortened by 1 base and J by 3 bases, with 10 bases between the two germline ends. The CDR3 is 14 residues long. The CDR3 protein is CAWSEKTVNQPQHF. The CDR3 DNA follows: TGTGCCTGGAGTGAGAAGACAGTCAATCAGCCCCAGCATTTT.

This clone was picked up one time. V is TRBV28 and J is TRBJ1-1; 8 bases are a match to TRBD1. CDR1 is MDHEN, CDR2 SYDVKM, per germline. V was clipped by 3 bases and J by 0 bases; unmatched bases: 12. There are 18 residues in the CDR3. The CDR3 region has the DNA TGTGCCAGCAGTTTCAGGGGGCAGTCTCTACAATTGAACACTGAAGCTTTCTTT. Translating gives CASSFRGQSLQLNTEAFF.

The chain has TRBV7-2 and TRBJ2-3, with 14 bases identical to TRBD2. The CDR3 loop spans 20 amino acids. Germline trimming cut 0 bases from V and 4 bases from J; bases unmatched to any gene: 12. CDR1 is SGHTA, CDR2 FQGNSA, per germline. CDR3: CASSLALRLAGGSRADTQYF. CDR3 nucleotide sequence: TGTGCCAGCAGCTTAGCCCTCCGACTAGCGGGGGGGTCCCGGGCAGATACGCAGTATTTT.

V and J are TRBV6-2 or TRBV6-3 and TRBJ2-5; 10 positions match TRBD2. V lost 5 bases, J lost 2 bases, and 14 bases stayed unmatched. This CDR3 region has 18 residues. CDR1 is MNHEY and CDR2 is SVGEGT in the germline V gene. This chain's CDR3 is CASSPASGGGPGQETQYF. The CDR3 DNA is TGTGCCAGCAGTCCAGCCAGCGGGGGGGGGCCGGGTCAAGAGACCCAGTACTTC.

The chain is built from TRBV7-6 and TRBJ1-1; 8 nucleotides agree with TRBD1. CDR1 SGHVS and CDR2 FNYEAQ come from the germline V gene. V gave up 3 bases and J gave up 0 bases; unmatched junction bases: 9. The CDR3 is 17 residues long. The CDR3 region has the DNA TGTGCCAGCAGCTTTGACCGGGACAGGAGTTTGAACACTGAAGCTTTCTTT. Protein sequence: CASSFDRDRSLNTEAFF. Combining the CDR3 with reference TRBV7-6 and TRBJ1-1 gives the whole variable domain GAGVSQSPRYKVTKRGQDVALRCDPISGHVSLYWYRQALGQGPEFLTYFNYEAQQDKSGLPNDRFSAERPEGSISTLTIQRTEQRDSAMYRCASSFDRDRSLNTEAFFGQGTRLTVV.

This chain's CDR3 is CASSLGTGGNTIYF. Here the CDR3 DNA reads TGTGCCAGCAGTCTTGGGACAGGGGGAAACACCATATATTTT. The rearrangement links TRBV6-5 to TRBJ1-3; 9 bases line up with TRBD1. The CDR3 has 14 residues. The V segment lost 5 bases and the J segment 4 bases; nucleotides outside the gene matches: 3. Germline V CDR1 and CDR2: MNHEY, SVGAGI.

J is TRBJ1-1 and V is TRBV7-3; D uncertain. Trimming pared 4 bases from V and 5 bases from J, leaving 8 bases between. Germline V gene data show CDR1 as SGHTA and CDR2 as FQGTGA. This CDR3 has 12 amino acids. The CDR3 DNA reads TGTGCCAGCAGCTCCGCAGGTACTGAAGCTTTCTTT. Translation gives CASSSAGTEAFF.

The chain carries TRBV7-6 and TRBJ2-2; 8 nucleotides line up with TRBD2. The CDR3 covers 14 residues. Germline V CDR1 and CDR2: SGHVS, FNYEAQ. Trimming removed 5 bases from V and 6 bases from J; junction bases left unmatched: 5. The CDR3, as DNA: TGTGCCAGCAGCCCCTTGCGGGGGGCCGGGGAGCTGTTTTTT. This codes for CASSPLRGAGELFF.

This clone was picked up one time. The CDR3 is CATSRDRRERAFF. The CDR3 DNA follows: TGTGCCACCAGCAGAGATCGGAGGGAGCGAGCTTTCTTT. The chain recombines TRBV15 with TRBJ1-1; D remains ambiguous. Between the trimmed V and J ends, which lost 0 bases and 10 bases, there was a span of 12 bases. The CDR3 totals 13 residues. Germline V CDR1 and CDR2: LNHNV, YYDKDF (reference sequence).

The V call is TRBV3-1 (or the pseudogene TRBV3-2), the J call TRBJ1-1; 8 positions agree with TRBD1. Trimming took 3 bases from V and 2 from J; bases not matched to a gene: 2. This CDR3 has 14 residues. Germline CDR1 and CDR2: LGHDT and YNNKEL (reference sequence). This chain's CDR3 is CASSHDRGNTEAFF. In nucleotides, the CDR3 is TGTGCCAGCAGCCACGACAGGGGTAACACTGAAGCTTTCTTT.

V usage is TRBV19 and J usage is TRBJ1-6, with TRBD1 matching over 9 bases. Germline V lookup: CDR1 LNHDA, CDR2 SQIVND (reference sequence). The CDR3 loop spans 19 amino acids. V lost 0 bases, J lost 1 base, and 7 bases stayed unmatched. Written as DNA, the CDR3 is TGTGCCAGTAGTATAGAATTCGGGACAGGGCGGTCCTATAATTCACCCCTCCACTTT. Encoded protein: CASSIEFGTGRSYNSPLHF.

The chain combines TRBV4-3 with TRBJ1-1, with a weak D call TRBD1 (5 bases). V gave up 3 bases and J gave up 3 bases, with 11 bases separating them. Germline loops: CDR1 LGHNA, CDR2 YSLEER. This CDR3 is built from 14 residues. The CDR3 sequence: CASSQGTGDTEAFF. The CDR3 region has the DNA TGCGCCAGCAGCCAGGGGACTGGCGACACTGAAGCTTTCTTT.

The V and J genes are TRBV5-5 and TRBJ1-1, with a weak D call TRBD1 (5 bases). This CDR3 spans 16 amino acids. CDR1 is SGHKS, CDR2 YYEKEE, per germline (reference sequence). Trimming left V 2 bases short and J 7 bases short, with 21 bases between. DNA of the CDR3: TGTGCCAGCAGCTTACAGGCCCAAACGGGTCTTGTTGAAGCTTTCTTT. It encodes CASSLQAQTGLVEAFF.

This sequence joins TRBV5-1 and TRBJ2-5; 13 nucleotides match TRBD2. This CDR3 region has 16 residues. Germline CDR1 is SGHRS and CDR2 is YFSETQ. The junction had 7 bases not matched to a gene; V was cut back by 4 bases and J by 4 bases. CDR3 nucleotides: TGCGCCAGCAGCCAGATCTGGACTAGCGGGGGAGAGACCCAGTACTTC. Its protein product is CASSQIWTSGGETQYF.

This chain connects TRBV5-6 to TRBJ1-2, with D possibly matching TRBD1 (5 bases). CDR1 and CDR2 (germline): SGHDT, YYEEEE. Deletions cut 3 bases from V and 8 bases from J, with 11 bases between. The CDR3 has 12 residues. As DNA, the CDR3 is TGTGCCAGCAGCTGGGGCAGGGAAGGCTACACCTTC. Protein: CASSWGREGYTF.

As to this clone: Sequence at one end of the junction differs from germline and may be a read error. The rearrangement links TRBV5-1 to TRBJ2-7; tentatively, D is TRBD2 (7 bases). The CDR3 is 16 residues long. Germline assignment: CDR1 SGHRS and CDR2 YFSETQ. The CDR3 nucleotides are TGCGCCAGCAGCTTGGCCGGGGGGCAGGGCTACTACGGGCAGTACTTC. This encodes CASSLAGGQGYYGQYF.

This clone was seen just once. The chain couples TRBV19 to TRBJ2-2, with unresolved D. Trimming took off 1 base at V and 1 base at J, with 4 bases between the two ends. This CDR3 has 14 residues. Germline CDR1 is LNHDA and CDR2 is SQIVND (reference sequence). CDR3 in amino acids: CASSIGQNTGELFF. In DNA, the CDR3 is TGTGCCAGTAGTATAGGGCAGAACACCGGGGAGCTGTTTTTT.

The chain has TRBV27 and TRBJ1-1, with TRBD1 matching over 7 bases. The ends lost 1 base at V and 3 bases at J; junction bases unmatched: 5. The CDR3 sequence is 15 residues long. The germline V gene has CDR1 MNHEY and CDR2 SMNVEV (reference sequence). The CDR3 is CASSLFGQADTEAFF. CDR3 nucleotides: TGTGCCAGCAGTTTATTTGGACAGGCCGACACTGAAGCTTTCTTT.